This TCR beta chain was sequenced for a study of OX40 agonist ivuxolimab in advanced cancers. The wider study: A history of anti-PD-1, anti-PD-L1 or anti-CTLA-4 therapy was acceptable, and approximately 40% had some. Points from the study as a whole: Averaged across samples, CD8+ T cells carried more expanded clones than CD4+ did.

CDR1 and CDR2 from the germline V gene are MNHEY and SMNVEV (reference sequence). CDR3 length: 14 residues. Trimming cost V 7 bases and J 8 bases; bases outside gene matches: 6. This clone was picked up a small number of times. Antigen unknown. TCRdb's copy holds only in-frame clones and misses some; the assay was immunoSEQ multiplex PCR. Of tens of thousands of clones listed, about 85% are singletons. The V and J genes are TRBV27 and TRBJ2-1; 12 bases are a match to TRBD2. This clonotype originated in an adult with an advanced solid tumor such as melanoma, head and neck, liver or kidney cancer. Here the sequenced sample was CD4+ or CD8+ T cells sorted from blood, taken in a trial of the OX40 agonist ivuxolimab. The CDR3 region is CASKRLAGGDEQFF. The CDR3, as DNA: TGTGCCAGCAAGCGGCTAGCGGGAGGGGATGAGCAGTTCTTC.